A single sample is the source of the 27 T cell receptor beta chains below, sequenced in a study of T cells in Graves' hyperthyroidism and ophthalmopathy. Researchers took RNA transcripts and amplified the TCR beta CDR3 regions from them. RT-PCR in the first round (using the HTBI primer set) targeted the TCR CDR3. MiXCR was run by TCRdb on the multiplex PCR reads, yielding one entry per CDR3 protein. This table has 450,000 to 700,000 distinct CDR3 sequences, around 46% appearing once. Material: peripheral blood or thyroid tissue (not recorded which). The receptors here all came from an adult woman with Graves' disease, either hyperthyroidism or ophthalmopathy (not recorded which).

The V call is TRBV29-1, the J call TRBJ2-7; D not certain. Germline V gene sequence: CDR1 SQVTM, CDR2 ANQGSEA. V lost 1 base to trimming and J lost 9 bases, with 13 bases between them. The CDR3 contains 12 residues. Here the CDR3 reads CSVEVRSSGQYF. CDR3 coding DNA: TGCAGCGTTGAAGTCCGCAGTTCCGGGCAGTACTTC.

The chain uses TRBV20-1 and TRBJ1-6; D might be TRBD1 (5 bases). CDR1 and CDR2 (germline): DFQATT, SNEGSKA (reference sequence). Trimming left V 0 bases short and J 6 bases short, with 9 bases between. This CDR3 contains 14 residues. CDR3 in DNA: TGCAGTGCTAGAGATATCGGGACTAATTCACCCCTCCACTTT. It codes for CSARDIGTNSPLHF.

The genes are TRBV20-1 and TRBJ2-5; TRBD2 might be the D (5 bases). Trimming removed 6 bases at V and 1 base at J, with 12 bases between. There are 13 residues in the CDR3. From germline, CDR1 is DFQATT and CDR2 SNEGSKA (reference sequence). The CDR3 loop is CSARGIFQETQYF. Written as DNA, the CDR3 is TGCAGTGCCCGAGGGATCTTCCAAGAGACCCAGTACTTC.

This clonotype showed up many times. J is TRBJ2-7 and V is TRBV5-1; 9 nucleotides line up with TRBD2. Trimming cost V 2 bases and J 2 bases; bases outside gene matches: 5. This CDR3 region has 15 residues. Germline V lookup: CDR1 SGHRS, CDR2 YFSETQ. CDR3 region: CASSFGTSLTYEQYF. CDR3 nucleotide sequence: TGCGCCAGCAGCTTCGGGACTAGCTTAACCTACGAGCAGTACTTC.

V usage is TRBV7-2 and J usage is TRBJ2-3; D not certain. The ends were cut back, 5 bases at V and 4 bases at J, with 13 bases in the middle. The germline V gene encodes CDR1 SGHTA and CDR2 FQGNSA. The CDR3 has 14 amino acids. CDR3 DNA: TGTGCCAGCAGCCCATACGTTACCTCAGATACGCAGTATTTT. Its translation: CASSPYVTSDTQYF.

This clonotype has a handful of counts. The chain couples TRBV7-6 to TRBJ1-1; 8 positions match TRBD1. Germline V gene sequence: CDR1 SGHVS, CDR2 FNYEAQ. CDR3 size: 14 residues. Trimming removed 10 bases from V and 0 bases from J; junction bases left unmatched: 7. CDR3 in amino acids: CAILQGAMNTEAFF. DNA of the CDR3: TGTGCCATCCTCCAGGGGGCCATGAACACTGAAGCTTTCTTT.

The rearrangement links TRBV7-3 to TRBJ2-7; D may be TRBD1 (6 bases). Trimming took off 4 bases at V and 0 bases at J, with 13 bases between the two ends. The germline CDR1 and CDR2 sequences are SGHTA and FQGTGA. CDR3 size: 15 residues. The CDR3 loop reads CASSSTGQSSYEQYF. CDR3 sequence (DNA): TGTGCCAGCAGCTCTACAGGACAGAGCTCCTACGAGCAGTACTTC.

The CDR3 sequence: CASSFGKVSNQPQHF. The CDR3 nucleotides read TGTGCCAGCAGTTTCGGGAAGGTTAGCAATCAGCCCCAGCATTTT. V gene TRBV12-3 or TRBV12-4 combines with J gene TRBJ1-5; D not resolved. The CDR3 runs 15 residues. Deletions cut 3 bases from V and 0 bases from J, with 9 bases between.

The chain recombines TRBV7-2 with TRBJ1-2; 10 nucleotides align to TRBD1. In germline, CDR1 is SGHTA, CDR2 FQGNSA. The CDR3 has 15 amino acids. The junction had 9 bases not matched to a gene; V was cut back by 5 bases and J by 6 bases. The CDR3 protein is CASSLRPGTGDGYTF. As DNA, the CDR3 is TGTGCCAGCAGCCTAAGACCCGGGACAGGGGATGGCTACACCTTC.

This clonotype has a count of ten or more. The rearrangement links TRBV10-3 to TRBJ1-3, with 8 bases lining up with TRBD1. Germline lookup yields CDR1 ENHRY and CDR2 SYGVKD. The CDR3 totals 17 residues. V was pared by 4 bases and J by 0 bases, with 8 bases of the junction left unmatched. The CDR3 sequence is CAISAYRGFGSGNTIYF. As DNA, the CDR3 is TGTGCCATCAGTGCTTACAGGGGGTTCGGCTCTGGAAACACCATATATTTT.

The rearrangement joins TRBV7-2 to TRBJ1-6, with a possible D match to TRBD1 (5 bases). V dropped 1 base and J dropped 14 bases, with 18 bases sitting between them. Germline V gives CDR1 SGHTA, CDR2 FQGNSA. This CDR3 is 15 amino acids long. CDR3 DNA sequence: TGTGCCAGCAGCTTAGGGGCAGGGAAGATTAGAACCCTCCACTTT. Its translation is CASSLGAGKIRTLHF.

This clonotype was counted ten times or more. The chain employs TRBV20-1 and TRBJ1-2, with a tentative D call TRBD1 (5 bases). Trimming pared 1 base from V and 6 bases from J, leaving 9 bases between. There are 12 residues in the CDR3. Per germline, CDR1 DFQATT and CDR2 SNEGSKA (reference sequence). CDR3 region: CSARVPGDGYTF. In DNA form, the CDR3 reads TGCAGTGCTAGAGTCCCGGGGGATGGCTACACCTTC.

In DNA form, the CDR3 reads TGTGCCAGCAGTGGGGTGGGGGATAGGGACACTGAAGCTTTCTTT. This sequence encodes CASSGVGDRDTEAFF. The chain employs TRBV2 and TRBJ1-1; D may be TRBD1 (5 bases). This CDR3 is built from 15 residues. Trimming removed 4 bases at V and 3 bases at J, with 15 bases between. Looked up from germline, CDR1 is SNHLY and CDR2 is FYNNEI. The full variable domain, with the rest looked up from reference TRBV2 and TRBJ1-1, is EPEVTQTPSHQVTQMGQEVILRCVPISNHLYFYWYRQILGQKVEFLVSFYNNEISEKSEIFDDQFSVERPDGSNFTLKIRSTKLEDSAMYFCASSGVGDRDTEAFFGQGTRLTVV.

At least ten counts were recorded for this clonotype. V and J are TRBV4-2 and TRBJ2-5, with 8 bases identical to TRBD1. Germline V gene lookup returns CDR1 LGHNA and CDR2 YNFKEQ. CDR3 length: 15 residues. V shed 0 bases, J shed 7 bases, and the junction held 7 bases outside the gene matches. CDR3 residues: CASSQDSQGAPTQYF. The DNA of the CDR3 is TGTGCCAGCAGCCAAGATTCTCAGGGGGCGCCGACCCAGTACTTC.

This clonotype occurred many times. The chain employs TRBV4-2 and TRBJ2-7; tentative D call: TRBD1 (5 bases). The CDR3 length is 16 residues. Per germline, CDR1 LGHNA and CDR2 YNFKEQ. Trimming cost V 1 base and J 3 bases, with 16 bases left between them. The CDR3 region has the DNA TGTGCCAGCAGCCAAGGGACCCAAAGGGGCCTCTACGAGCAGTACTTC. This gives the protein CASSQGTQRGLYEQYF.

This clonotype was found many times. The genes are TRBV7-2 and TRBJ2-7, with D possibly matching TRBD2 (6 bases). The CDR3 is 15 amino acids. Trimming stripped 1 base from V and 6 bases from J, with 16 bases between. The germline gives CDR1 SGHTA, CDR2 FQGNSA. The CDR3: CASSLVLGRDSEQYF. The CDR3 DNA follows: TGTGCCAGCAGCTTAGTACTAGGAAGGGACTCCGAGCAGTACTTC.

This chain uses TRBV5-1 with TRBJ2-5; 7 bases align to TRBD2. The J segment lost 8 bases and the V segment lost 4 bases, leaving 14 bases of the junction unmatched. Per the germline V gene, CDR1 is SGHRS and CDR2 is YFSETQ. The CDR3 is 15 amino acids. The chain's CDR3 is CASSVQRGYTDTQYF. DNA of the CDR3: TGCGCCAGCAGCGTCCAGCGGGGATACACAGATACCCAGTACTTC.

This clonotype was detected a few times. The genes are TRBV27 and TRBJ2-7, with 7 bases lining up with TRBD1. Trimming cost V 6 bases and J 3 bases; bases outside gene matches: 2. CDR3 length: 12 residues. CDR1 and CDR2 from the germline V gene are MNHEY and SMNVEV (reference sequence). The CDR3 DNA follows: TGTGCCAGCAGAACAGGGGTCTACGAGCAGTACTTC. This encodes CASRTGVYEQYF.

At least ten counts were recorded for this clonotype. The V call is TRBV29-1, the J call TRBJ2-7; either TRBD1 or TRBD2 may supply D (6 bases each). The V end was cut by 0 bases, the J end by 0 bases, with 15 bases between. Germline CDR1 and CDR2: SQVTM and ANQGSEA. The CDR3 sequence is 16 residues long. The CDR3: CSVEDGWGAPSYEQYF. CDR3 DNA sequence: TGCAGCGTTGAAGATGGGTGGGGGGCTCCCTCCTACGAGCAGTACTTC.

V and J are TRBV9 and TRBJ1-1; 8 bases agree with TRBD1. Germline CDR1 reads SGDLS; CDR2 reads YYNGEE. The CDR3 has 15 amino acids. J gave up 1 base and V 4 bases, and 6 bases lay outside the gene matches. CDR3 in DNA: TGTGCCAGCAGCCCAGGGACAGGATGGAACACTGAAGCTTTCTTT. Residues: CASSPGTGWNTEAFF.

V gene TRBV7-9 combines with J gene TRBJ1-5; D call uncertain. Trimming left V 5 bases short and J 6 bases short, with 11 bases between. The CDR3 consists of 13 residues. Germline-derived CDR1 and CDR2 are SEHNR and FQNEAQ (reference sequence). The CDR3 DNA sequence: TGTGCCAGCAGCGTTCTGTCGGGTCAGCCCCAGCATTTT. Residues: CASSVLSGQPQHF.

This clonotype was detected many times. The chain uses TRBV20-1 and TRBJ2-2, with 7 positions matching TRBD2. Per germline, CDR1 DFQATT and CDR2 SNEGSKA (reference sequence). V lost 5 bases and J lost 6; bases outside the gene matches: 9. The CDR3 is 14 residues long. The CDR3 is CSAWSSRGAGELFF. CDR3 in DNA: TGCAGTGCTTGGTCGTCTCGGGGGGCCGGGGAGCTGTTTTTT.

This rearrangement joins TRBV29-1 to TRBJ1-2; the D gene is possibly TRBD1 (5 bases). CDR1 SQVTM and CDR2 ANQGSEA come from the germline V gene. The CDR3 is 13 residues long. CDR3 sequence: CRLTSGGNYGYTF. In DNA form, the CDR3 reads TGCAGGCTCACCTCCGGGGGGAACTATGGCTACACCTTC.

This clonotype was picked up a small number of times. This chain joins TRBV7-9 and TRBJ2-5; D is unclear. Germline values: CDR1 SEHNR, CDR2 FQNEAQ (reference sequence). The CDR3 spans 13 residues. V lost 1 base, J lost 5 bases, and 8 bases lay in between. CDR3 nucleotides: TGTGCCAGCAGCTTAGTCCAGTCGGAGACCCAGTACTTC. Protein sequence: CASSLVQSETQYF. The full variable domain, in which reference TRBV7-9 and TRBJ2-5 provide the parts outside the CDR3, is DTGVSQNPRHKITKRGQNVTFRCDPISEHNRLYWYRQTLGQGPEFLTYFQNEAQLEKSRLLSDRFSAERPKGSFSTLEIQRTEQGDSAMYLCASSLVQSETQYFGPGTRLLVL.

On this clonotype itself: A much larger clone sits a single nucleotide away, making a read error possible. This chain joins TRBV10-2 and TRBJ2-2; 7 nucleotides align to TRBD1. The CDR3 consists of 15 residues. J was trimmed by 0 bases and V by 6 bases; bases with no gene match: 4. Germline assignment: CDR1 WSHSY and CDR2 SAAADI. The CDR3 nucleotides are TGCGCCAGCAGCCGGGACAGACCGAACACCGGGGAGCTGTTTTTT. Its protein is CASSRDRPNTGELFF.

J is TRBJ1-4 and V is TRBV29-1, with D tentatively TRBD1 (5 bases). The germline V gene encodes CDR1 SQVTM and CDR2 ANQGSEA. V was trimmed by 8 bases and J by 5 bases, leaving 15 bases between them. The CDR3 is 13 residues long. CDR3 region: CSFDGTANEKLFF. The CDR3 DNA follows: TGCAGCTTCGACGGGACGGCGAATGAAAAACTGTTTTTT.

The rearrangement links TRBV24-1 to TRBJ1-2; 10 positions agree with TRBD1. CDR1 KGHDR and CDR2 SFDVKD come from the germline V gene. CDR3 size: 18 residues. Trimming at V came to 7 bases and at J to 4 bases, leaving 17 bases not matched to a gene. CDR3 nucleotides: TGTGCCACCAGCGGTCGTGAAACCCACGGGACAGGGGCCTATGGCTACACCTTC. Amino acids: CATSGRETHGTGAYGYTF.